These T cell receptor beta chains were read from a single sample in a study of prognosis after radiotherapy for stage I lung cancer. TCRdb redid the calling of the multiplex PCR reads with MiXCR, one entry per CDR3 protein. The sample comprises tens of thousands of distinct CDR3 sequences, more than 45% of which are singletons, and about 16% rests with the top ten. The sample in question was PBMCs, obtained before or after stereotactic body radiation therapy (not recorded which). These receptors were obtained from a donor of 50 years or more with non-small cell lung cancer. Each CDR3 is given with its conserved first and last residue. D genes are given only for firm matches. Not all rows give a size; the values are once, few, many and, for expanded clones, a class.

CAWSGPGQGYGYTF,TGTGCCTGGAGTGGGCCGGGACAGGGCTATGGCTACACCTTC,TRBD1,NA,TRBV30,TRBJ1-2
CASSYSNGYYPDTGELFF,TGTGCCAGTAGTTACTCGAACGGTTACTATCCGGACACCGGGGAGCTGTTTTTT,NA,NA,TRBV6-5,TRBJ2-2
CAISEGSNNQPQHF,TGTGCCATCAGTGAAGGGTCGAACAATCAGCCCCAGCATTTT,NA,many,TRBV10-3,TRBJ1-5
CASKGLYIYNEQFF,TGTGCCAGTAAGGGACTTTATATTTACAATGAGCAGTTCTTC,NA,medium-sized,TRBV6-2/TRBV6-3,TRBJ2-1
CASSPPGLANSGANVLTF,TGTGCCAGCAGCCCCCCGGGACTAGCGAACTCTGGGGCCAACGTCCTGACTTTC,TRBD2,many,TRBV13,TRBJ2-6
CASSLPRGGSPPIHTSFKYGYTF,TGTGCCAGCAGCTTGCCTAGGGGGGGTTCCCCTCCCATCCATACAAGCTTCAAGTATGGCTACACCTTC,NA,NA,TRBV11-2,TRBJ1-2
CASSGGGAYSDTQYF,TGCGCCAGCAGCGGCGGAGGGGCCTACTCAGATACGCAGTATTTT,NA,many,TRBV5-1,TRBJ2-3
CASSLDQGTEAFF,TGTGCCAGCAGCTTAGATCAGGGCACTGAAGCTTTCTTT,NA,many,TRBV7-9,TRBJ1-1
CASSTSGPPFYEQYF,TGTGCCAGCAGTACAAGCGGACCTCCGTTCTACGAGCAGTACTTC,NA,medium-sized,TRBV28,TRBJ2-7
CASSWGPSGGYNEQFF,TGTGCCAGCAGTTGGGGTCCTAGCGGGGGCTACAATGAGCAGTTCTTC,TRBD2,medium-sized,TRBV6-4,TRBJ2-1
CSTELGPADTQYF,TGTTCCACCGAACTTGGACCTGCAGATACGCAGTATTTT,NA,NA,TRBV6-1,TRBJ2-3
CASSLAPFSVNEQFF,TGTGCCAGCAGCTTAGCGCCCTTTAGCGTAAATGAGCAGTTCTTC,NA,NA,TRBV7-8,TRBJ2-1
CSASEPLQGNQPQHF,TGCAGTGCTAGTGAGCCTCTTCAGGGCAATCAGCCCCAGCATTTT,NA,NA,TRBV20-1,TRBJ1-5
CSARDEDRSGEKLFF,TGCAGTGCTAGAGATGAGGACAGGTCGGGGGAAAAACTGTTTTTT,TRBD1,many,TRBV20-1,TRBJ1-4
CASSHSNHSALHF,TGTGCCAGCAGCCACTCTAACCACTCGGCCCTCCACTTT,NA,NA,TRBV7-2,TRBJ1-6
CASSTLLGNEKFF,TGTGCCAGCAGTACTCTGTTGGGCAATGAGAAGTTCTTC,NA,NA,TRBV27,TRBJ2-1
CASSEALQQTQYF,TGTGCCAGCAGTGAAGCTTTGCAACAGACCCAGTATTTT,NA,few,TRBV6-1,TRBJ2-3
CASSSRQGEDIYEQFF,TGCGCCAGCAGCTCCCGACAGGGGGAGGATATATATGAGCAGTTCTTC,TRBD1,many,TRBV4-1,TRBJ2-1
CSARDESLGFTDTQYF,TGCAGTGCTAGAGATGAGTCCCTGGGGTTCACAGATACGCAGTATTTT,NA,once,TRBV20-1,TRBJ2-3
CASSEDMGYYNEQFF,TGTGCCAGCAGTGAGGACATGGGTTACTACAATGAGCAGTTCTTC,NA,once,TRBV2,TRBJ2-1
CACGTDIVGYLGTRKRSEAFF,TGTGCCTGTGGGACCGACATCGTTGGTTATCTGGGGACTCGTAAGAGGTCTGAAGCTTTCTTT,NA,few,TRBV30,TRBJ1-1
CASSLIPTGSSGGKLFF,TGTGCCAGCAGCTTAATACCCACAGGGAGTTCCGGGGGAAAACTGTTTTTT,NA,NA,TRBV7-3,TRBJ1-4
CASSSRGLSSGNTIYF,TGTGCCAGCAGTTCTAGGGGATTAAGTTCTGGAAACACCATATATTTT,NA,many,TRBV12-3/TRBV12-4,TRBJ1-3
CASSLDQYNSPLHF,TGTGCCAGCAGCTTAGATCAGTATAATTCACCCCTCCACTTT,NA,many,TRBV7-9,TRBJ1-6
CASSQAPMAQEGETQYF,TGCGCCAGCAGCCAAGCCCCTATGGCCCAGGAGGGAGAGACCCAGTACTTC,NA,few,TRBV4-1,TRBJ2-5
CASSPLTAEQYF,TGTGCCAGCAGCCCCCTAACGGCCGAGCAGTACTTC,NA,once,TRBV7-2,TRBJ2-7
CASSLILNTGELFF,TGTGCCAGCAGCCTAATCCTAAACACCGGGGAGCTGTTTTTT,NA,NA,TRBV5-6,TRBJ2-2
CAISLGAGNQPQHF,TGTGCCATTAGCTTAGGGGCAGGAAATCAGCCCCAGCATTTT,NA,once,TRBV7-2,TRBJ1-5
CASSQKRGAGVWETQYF,TGCGCCAGCAGCCAAAAGCGAGGGGCGGGGGTGTGGGAGACCCAGTACTTC,TRBD2,many,TRBV4-1,TRBJ2-5
CARYRELNEKLFF,TGTGCCAGGTACCGGGAACTAAATGAAAAACTGTTTTTT,NA,many,TRBV25-1,TRBJ1-4
CASSSRQGVDEHFF,TGTGCCAGCAGTTCGCGTCAAGGGGTCGATGAGCATTTCTTC,NA,NA,TRBV6-5,TRBJ2-1
CASPQTRAGYTF,TGTGCCAGTCCCCAAACCAGGGCCGGCTACACCTTC,NA,medium-sized,TRBV19,TRBJ1-2
CASSLGPGGKNEQFF,TGTGCCAGCAGCTTAGGGCCGGGAGGGAAGAATGAGCAGTTCTTC,TRBD2,many,TRBV7-3,TRBJ2-1
CASSDRGQAGANVLTF,TGTGCCAGCAGCGACAGGGGGCAAGCGGGGGCCAACGTCCTGACTTTC,TRBD1,medium-sized,TRBV12-3/TRBV12-4,TRBJ2-6
CASTLGNRLAEETQYF,TGTGCCAGCACTCTGGGGAACAGGTTGGCTGAGGAGACCCAGTACTTC,NA,NA,TRBV2,TRBJ2-5
CASSLGGPPAQYF,TGTGCCAGCAGCTTAGGAGGACCTCCGGCCCAGTACTTC,NA,many,TRBV7-9,TRBJ2-5
CASSVKAGAGGELFF,TGTGCCAGCAGCGTAAAAGCGGGAGCGGGCGGGGAGTTGTTTTTT,TRBD2,NA,TRBV7-8,TRBJ2-2
CASSLLVFSF,TGCGCCAGCAGCTTGTTGGTATTCTCCTTC,NA,many,TRBV5-1,TRBJ1-2
CASREGQGSPLHF,TGTGCCAGCAGGGAGGGACAGGGATCACCCCTCCACTTT,TRBD1,medium-sized,TRBV6-5,TRBJ1-6
CATSDFGQGRDTQYF,TGTGCCACCAGTGATTTTGGCCAGGGGAGGGATACGCAGTATTTT,NA,many,TRBV24-1,TRBJ2-3
CASSLAQLVRTEAFF,TGTGCCAGCAGCTTAGCCCAATTGGTGCGCACTGAAGCTTTCTTT,NA,many,TRBV11-3,TRBJ1-1
CAGTRGRDQGPQHF,TGTGCCGGCACCCGGGGGAGGGATCAAGGTCCCCAGCATTTT,NA,NA,TRBV6-1,TRBJ1-5
CASSGKVGAGGELFF,TGTGCCAGCAGCGGAAAAGTGGGAGCTGGCGGGGAGCTGTTTTTT,NA,once,TRBV7-8,TRBJ2-2
CAWSTDRGSEQYF,TGTGCCTGGAGTACGGACAGGGGGAGCGAGCAGTACTTC,TRBD1,NA,TRBV30,TRBJ2-7
CASSIAHSGRAIYNEQFF,TGTGCCAGTAGTATAGCCCATAGCGGGAGGGCCATCTACAATGAGCAGTTCTTC,TRBD2,many,TRBV19,TRBJ2-1
CASSPPGQITYEQYF,TGTGCCAGCAGCCCACCGGGACAGATAACCTACGAGCAGTACTTC,TRBD1,medium-sized,TRBV28,TRBJ2-7
CASGFMASRSYNSPLHF,TGTGCTAGTGGTTTTATGGCCAGTCGCTCCTATAATTCACCCCTCCACTTT,NA,NA,TRBV12-5,TRBJ1-6